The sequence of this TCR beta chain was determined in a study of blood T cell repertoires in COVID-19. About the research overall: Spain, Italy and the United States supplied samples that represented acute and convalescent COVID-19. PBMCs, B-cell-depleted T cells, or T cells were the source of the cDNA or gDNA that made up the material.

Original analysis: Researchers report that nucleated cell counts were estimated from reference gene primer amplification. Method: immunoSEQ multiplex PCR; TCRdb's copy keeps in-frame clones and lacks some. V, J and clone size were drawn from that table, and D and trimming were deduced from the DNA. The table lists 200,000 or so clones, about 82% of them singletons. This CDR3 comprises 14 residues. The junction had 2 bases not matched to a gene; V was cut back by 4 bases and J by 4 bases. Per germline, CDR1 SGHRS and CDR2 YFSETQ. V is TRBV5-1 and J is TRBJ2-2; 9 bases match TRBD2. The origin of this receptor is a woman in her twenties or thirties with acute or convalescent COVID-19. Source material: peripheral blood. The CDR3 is CASSLAGSTGELFF. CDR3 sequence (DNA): TGCGCCAGCAGCCTAGCGGGGTCCACCGGGGAGCTGTTTTTT. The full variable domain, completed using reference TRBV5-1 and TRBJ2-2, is KAGVTQTPRYLIKTRGQQVTLSCSPISGHRSVSWYQQTPGQGLQFLFEYFSETQRNKGNFPGRFSGRQFSNSRSEMNVSTLELGDSALYLCASSLAGSTGELFFGEGSRLTVL.